Listed below are T cell receptor beta chains from one sample, sequenced in a study of vaccination effects on CD4 cells after COVID-19. No cognate antigen is known for these TCRs. Data came from immunoSEQ multiplex PCR; TCRdb stores just in-frame clones and leaves some out. The sample has roughly 20,000 clones; 60% to 75% are singletons. The material was CD4+ T cells from PBMCs cultured with HCoV-NL63 spike peptides, obtained before COVID-19 vaccination. The receptors stem from a human donor who received a COVID-19 vaccine. Both conserved end residues are part of each CDR3. The order of the fields is CDR3 protein, CDR3 DNA, clone size, V gene, D gene, J gene, CDR3 length. The D gene is left open where the match is weak. The listing skips clone size in some rows; elsewhere it reads once, few, many or a size class.

CDR3aa: CASSPGTGFYTF
CDR3nt: TGTGCCAGCAGCCCCGGGACAGGGTTCTACACCTTC
abundance: .
v_gene: TRBV7-2
d_gene: TRBD1
j_gene: TRBJ1-2
len: 12

CDR3aa: CASGLVYRGGGQYF
CDR3nt: TGTGCTAGTGGTTTGGTATATCGGGGCGGGGGGCAGTACTTC
abundance: .
v_gene: TRBV12-5
d_gene: TRBD2
j_gene: TRBJ2-7
len: 14

CDR3aa: CASSQPDLAVSTDTQYF
CDR3nt: TGTGCCAGCAGCCAACCCGATCTAGCGGTTAGCACAGATACGCAGTATTTT
abundance: .
v_gene: TRBV4-2
d_gene: TRBD2
j_gene: TRBJ2-3
len: 17

CDR3aa: CASSQVIQRSGELFF
CDR3nt: TGTGCCAGCAGCCAAGTAATCCAGCGGTCCGGGGAGCTGTTTTTT
abundance: .
v_gene: TRBV4-2
d_gene: .
j_gene: TRBJ2-2
len: 15

CDR3aa: CASSLLAGGRTDTQYF
CDR3nt: TGTGCCAGCAGCTTGCTAGCGGGAGGCCGCACAGATACGCAGTATTTT
abundance: .
v_gene: TRBV9
d_gene: TRBD2
j_gene: TRBJ2-3
len: 16

CDR3aa: CASRLETGSYEQYF
CDR3nt: TGTGCCAGCAGGCTTGAGACAGGGTCCTACGAGCAGTACTTC
abundance: .
v_gene: TRBV28
d_gene: TRBD1
j_gene: TRBJ2-7
len: 14

CDR3aa: CASSLQRGGAGNTIYF
CDR3nt: TGTGCCAGCAGCTTACAGAGAGGGGGGGCTGGAAACACCATATATTTT
abundance: .
v_gene: TRBV7-2
d_gene: .
j_gene: TRBJ1-3
len: 16

CDR3aa: CASSLGQGRMNTEAFF
CDR3nt: TGTGCCAGCAGTCTTGGACAGGGCCGTATGAACACTGAAGCTTTCTTT
abundance: .
v_gene: TRBV27
d_gene: TRBD1
j_gene: TRBJ1-1
len: 16

CDR3aa: CASSLADLLSTDTQYF
CDR3nt: TGTGCCAGCAGCTTAGCGGACCTCCTTAGCACAGATACGCAGTATTTT
abundance: .
v_gene: TRBV7-9
d_gene: .
j_gene: TRBJ2-3
len: 16

CDR3aa: CATAGTGFEQYF
CDR3nt: TGTGCCACGGCCGGGACAGGGTTCGAGCAGTACTTC
abundance: .
v_gene: TRBV3-1/TRBV3-2
d_gene: TRBD1
j_gene: TRBJ2-7
len: 12

CDR3aa: CASSKGRFYEQYF
CDR3nt: TGTGCCAGCAGTAAAGGACGTTTCTACGAGCAGTACTTC
abundance: few
v_gene: TRBV6-2/TRBV6-3
d_gene: .
j_gene: TRBJ2-7
len: 13

CDR3aa: CASSGTGNSNEKLFF
CDR3nt: TGTGCCAGCAGCGGAACAGGGAACTCTAATGAAAAACTGTTTTTT
abundance: .
v_gene: TRBV5-4
d_gene: .
j_gene: TRBJ1-4
len: 15

CDR3aa: CASSTGTSGEEQYF
CDR3nt: TGTGCCAGCAGTACTGGGACTAGCGGTGAAGAGCAGTACTTC
abundance: few
v_gene: TRBV2
d_gene: TRBD2
j_gene: TRBJ2-7
len: 14

CDR3aa: CASSLAPSGYYEQYF
CDR3nt: TGCGCCAGCAGCTTGGCGCCTAGCGGATACTACGAGCAGTACTTC
abundance: few
v_gene: TRBV5-1
d_gene: TRBD2
j_gene: TRBJ2-7
len: 15

CDR3aa: CASSLVGLAGDTQYF
CDR3nt: TGCGCCAGCAGCTTGGTAGGACTAGCGGGAGATACGCAGTATTTT
abundance: few
v_gene: TRBV5-1
d_gene: TRBD2
j_gene: TRBJ2-3
len: 15

CDR3aa: CASTRETGKNF
CDR3nt: TGTGCCAGCACGCGGGAGACAGGGAAGAATTTC
abundance: .
v_gene: TRBV2
d_gene: .
j_gene: TRBJ2-7
len: 11

CDR3aa: CATSDSHEQYF
CDR3nt: TGTGCCACCAGTGATTCCCACGAGCAGTACTTC
abundance: once
v_gene: TRBV24-1
d_gene: .
j_gene: TRBJ2-7
len: 11

CDR3aa: CAISDLPEQETQYF
CDR3nt: TGTGCCATCAGTGACTTGCCAGAACAAGAGACCCAGTACTTC
abundance: .
v_gene: TRBV10-3
d_gene: .
j_gene: TRBJ2-5
len: 14

CDR3aa: CASSEAGVMELFF
CDR3nt: TGTGCCAGCAGTGAAGCTGGGGTAATGGAGCTGTTTTTT
abundance: .
v_gene: TRBV2
d_gene: .
j_gene: TRBJ2-2
len: 13

CDR3aa: CASSQVGIAPDTQYF
CDR3nt: TGCGCCAGCAGCCAAGTAGGAATAGCCCCAGATACGCAGTATTTT
abundance: .
v_gene: TRBV4-1
d_gene: .
j_gene: TRBJ2-3
len: 15

CDR3aa: CASSKNNQPQHF
CDR3nt: TGTGCCAGTAGTAAAAACAATCAGCCCCAGCATTTT
abundance: .
v_gene: TRBV19
d_gene: .
j_gene: TRBJ1-5
len: 12

CDR3aa: CASSTTGGDGYTF
CDR3nt: TGTGCCAGTAGTACAACAGGGGGCGATGGCTACACCTTC
abundance: .
v_gene: TRBV19
d_gene: TRBD1
j_gene: TRBJ1-2
len: 13

CDR3aa: CASQIPGLYNEQFF
CDR3nt: TGTGCCAGTCAAATTCCGGGACTGTACAATGAGCAGTTCTTC
abundance: .
v_gene: TRBV19
d_gene: .
j_gene: TRBJ2-1
len: 14

CDR3aa: CSVGGGSYEQYF
CDR3nt: TGCAGCGTCGGAGGGGGGAGTTACGAGCAGTACTTC
abundance: .
v_gene: TRBV29-1
d_gene: .
j_gene: TRBJ2-7
len: 12

CDR3aa: CASLGKRSSYNEQFF
CDR3nt: TGTGCCAGCTTGGGGAAGAGGAGCTCCTACAATGAGCAGTTCTTC
abundance: .
v_gene: TRBV6-5
d_gene: .
j_gene: TRBJ2-1
len: 15

CDR3aa: CASSRTSGSYEQYF
CDR3nt: TGTGCCAGCTCACGGACTAGCGGGAGCTACGAGCAGTACTTC
abundance: .
v_gene: TRBV18
d_gene: TRBD2
j_gene: TRBJ2-7
len: 14